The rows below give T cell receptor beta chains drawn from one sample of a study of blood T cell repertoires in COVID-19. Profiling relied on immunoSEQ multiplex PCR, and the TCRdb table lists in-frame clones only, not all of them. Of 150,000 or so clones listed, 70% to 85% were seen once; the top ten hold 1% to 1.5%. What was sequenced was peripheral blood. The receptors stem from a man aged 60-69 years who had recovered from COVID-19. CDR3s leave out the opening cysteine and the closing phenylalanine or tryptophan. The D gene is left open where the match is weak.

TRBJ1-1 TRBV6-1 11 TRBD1 ASSSGQGAQPF
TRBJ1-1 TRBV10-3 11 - AISEQGNTEAF
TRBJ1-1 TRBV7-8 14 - ASSPRARDPDTEAF
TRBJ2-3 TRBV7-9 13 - ASSRSSPRGATQY
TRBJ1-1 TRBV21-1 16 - ASSKFPSSGRLGTEAF
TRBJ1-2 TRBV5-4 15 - ASSRGGGFRDLNGYT
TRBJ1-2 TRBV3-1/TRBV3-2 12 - ASSQDETVYGYT
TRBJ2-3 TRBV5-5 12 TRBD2 ASSLAGGSDTQY
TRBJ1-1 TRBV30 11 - ALTPGMNTEAF
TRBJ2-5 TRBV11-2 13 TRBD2 ASSFGGGPTKTQY
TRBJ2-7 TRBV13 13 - ASSFRDKQSYEQY
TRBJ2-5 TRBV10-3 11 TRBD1 AIRGTGQETQY
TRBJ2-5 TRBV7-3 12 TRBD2 ASSSTSGGETQY